This is a list of T cell receptor beta chains from one sample in a study of identical twins. TCRdb re-called the 5' RACE reads with MiXCR, one entry per CDR3 protein. Seen here are around 490,000 distinct CDR3 sequences, about 22% observed once, and the top ten hold around 0.48%. Another study also made use of these data, one on yellow fever vaccine responses in identical twins.

Material for sequencing was CD4+ T cells sorted from blood. These receptors came from a woman under 30 in good health. Each CDR3 is given with its conserved first and last residue. D genes are given only for firm matches. The listing skips clone size in some rows; elsewhere it reads once, few, many or a size class.

J,size,V,D,DNA,CDR3
TRBJ1-5,.,TRBV7-8,TRBD1,TGTGCCAGCAGCACCGGGACAGCCAGCAATCAGCCCCAGCATTTT,CASSTGTASNQPQHF
TRBJ1-5,few,TRBV20-1,.,TGCAGTGCTGAAGACCGAACTTATAGCAATCAGCCCCAGCATTTT,CSAEDRTYSNQPQHF
TRBJ2-5,many,TRBV15,TRBD1,TGTGCCACCAGCAGAGAGACAGGGCAAGAGACCCAGTACTTC,CATSRETGQETQYF
TRBJ2-7,.,TRBV27,.,TGTGCCAGCAGTCTGGGGCTACCTGGGGGAGAGCAGTACTTC,CASSLGLPGGEQYF
TRBJ2-1,many,TRBV28,.,TGTGCCAGCAGTCTCGAACAGAAATACAATGAGCAGTTCTTC,CASSLEQKYNEQFF
TRBJ1-1,few,TRBV5-1,.,TGCGCCAGCAGCCACAAGCCGACAGCTAACACTGAAGCTTTCTTT,CASSHKPTANTEAFF
TRBJ2-2,many,TRBV12-3/TRBV12-4,.,TGTGCCAGCAGTTTGCGGGGCCCGAACACCGGGGAGCTGTTTTTT,CASSLRGPNTGELFF
TRBJ2-2,few,TRBV3-1,TRBD2,TGTGCCAGCAGCCACGATCCAGGACTAGCGGGAGTAGGGGAGCTGTTTTTT,CASSHDPGLAGVGELFF
TRBJ2-1,once,TRBV5-1,TRBD2,TGCGCCAGCAGCTTGGTCGCGGGAGGGGCCAATGAGCAGTTCTTC,CASSLVAGGANEQFF
TRBJ2-2,once,TRBV10-3,TRBD2,TGTGCCATCAGTGAGTCGTATAGCGGGACCACCGGGGAGCTGTTTTTT,CAISESYSGTTGELFF
TRBJ2-1,few,TRBV24-1,TRBD2,TGTGCCACCAGTGAGACTAGCGGGATCGGCTCCTACAATGAGCAGTTCTTC,CATSETSGIGSYNEQFF
TRBJ2-1,.,TRBV12-3/TRBV12-4,.,TGTGCCAGCAGCCTCCCCGGGCGGCCGCAGGGCAATGAGCAGTTCTTC,CASSLPGRPQGNEQFF
TRBJ2-7,many,TRBV20-1,TRBD2,TGCAGTGCTAGCGGGGGGACTAGCGGGGTATATGGCGAGCAGTACTTC,CSASGGTSGVYGEQYF
TRBJ2-3,many,TRBV5-5,TRBD2,TGTGCCAGCAGCTTGGGACTAGCGGGGGGCACAGATACGCAGTATTTT,CASSLGLAGGTDTQYF
TRBJ1-1,.,TRBV5-1,.,TGCGCCAGCAGCTTGTACGGCGGTGCATTGAACACTGAAGCTTTCTTT,CASSLYGGALNTEAFF
TRBJ2-3,.,TRBV20-1,.,TGCAGTGCTAGAGAGGGACACACAGATACGCAGTATTTT,CSAREGHTDTQYF
TRBJ2-5,.,TRBV6-2/TRBV6-3,.,TGTGCCAGCAGTTACTCGATGGGACCTCACCAGGAGACCCAGTACTTC,CASSYSMGPHQETQYF
TRBJ2-5,.,TRBV7-6,TRBD2,TGTGCCAGCAGCCCACTAAGCGGGGAAGAGACCCAGTACTTC,CASSPLSGEETQYF
TRBJ2-2,many,TRBV28,.,TGTGCCAGCAGGCCCAACAGGGTTGGGACCGGGGAGCTGTTTTTT,CASRPNRVGTGELFF
TRBJ2-3,.,TRBV7-9,TRBD1,TGTGCCAGCAGCTTGACAGGGATGACAGATACGCAGTATTTT,CASSLTGMTDTQYF
TRBJ2-5,few,TRBV4-2,TRBD2,TGTGCCAGCAGCCAAACCCCGGGACTAGCGGAGACCCAGTACTTC,CASSQTPGLAETQYF
TRBJ2-6,few,TRBV6-1,.,TGTGCCAGCACCCCCCTAGCCTCTGGGGCCAACGTCCTGACTTTC,CASTPLASGANVLTF
TRBJ1-4,.,TRBV7-9,.,TGTGCCAGCAGCTTATGGACACCTGCAACTAATGAAAAACTGTTTTTT,CASSLWTPATNEKLFF
TRBJ1-4,.,TRBV20-1,TRBD1,TGCAGGGCCGGGACAGGGGCTGAAAAACTGTTTTTT,CRAGTGAEKLFF
TRBJ2-6,.,TRBV12-3/TRBV12-4,.,TGTGCCGGGAGTTTTTCTGGGGCCAACGTCCTGACTTTC,CAGSFSGANVLTF
TRBJ2-7,.,TRBV7-6,TRBD1,TGTGCCAGCAGCCAACACAGGGGGCTATACGAGCAGTACTTC,CASSQHRGLYEQYF
TRBJ1-6,few,TRBV5-1,.,TGCGCCAGCAGCCGGGACTGGGGTAATTCACCCCTCCACTTT,CASSRDWGNSPLHF
TRBJ2-7,.,TRBV28,.,TGTGCCAGCAGTTTCATGGGAGCGTCCTACGAGCAGTACTTC,CASSFMGASYEQYF
TRBJ2-1,few,TRBV15,TRBD2,TGTGCCACCAGTCCTAGCGGCACCACCTACAATGAGCAGTTCTTC,CATSPSGTTYNEQFF
TRBJ2-7,few,TRBV5-5,.,TGTGCCAGCAGCTTCCTTGACTACCTCTACGAGCAGTACTTC,CASSFLDYLYEQYF
TRBJ2-5,.,TRBV4-2,.,TGTGCCAGCAGCCGCATAATGGGGGGGCCAGGGGAGACCCAGTACTTC,CASSRIMGGPGETQYF
TRBJ1-4,.,TRBV5-1,.,TGCGCCAGCAGAAGGGGACCTTCGGAGACTAATGTAAAACTGTTTTTT,CASRRGPSETNVKLFF
TRBJ1-6,.,TRBV5-1,.,TGCGCCAGCAGCTTGGATCTGACGGAAAATAATTCACCCCTCCACTTT,CASSLDLTENNSPLHF
TRBJ1-1,.,TRBV7-2,.,TGTGCCAGCAGCTTAGTTTCCGGGGTGGGAAAAGCTTTCTTT,CASSLVSGVGKAFF
TRBJ1-2,few,TRBV20-1,.,TGCAGTGCTAGAGATCTGTACAGTAACTATGGCTACACCTTC,CSARDLYSNYGYTF
TRBJ1-5,.,TRBV3-1,TRBD1,TGTGCCAGCAGCGATGGGACAGGGGGTAGGCAGCCCCAGCATTTT,CASSDGTGGRQPQHF
TRBJ2-2,.,TRBV7-8,.,TGTGCCAGCAGCTTAGGTGCTAGCAGGGTCACCGGGGAGCTGTTTTTT,CASSLGASRVTGELFF
TRBJ2-7,.,TRBV27,TRBD2,TGTGCCAGCAGTTTCATTGCGAGCGGGAAACCTTACGAGCAGTACTTC,CASSFIASGKPYEQYF
TRBJ2-7,.,TRBV11-2,.,TGTGCCAGCAGCTGGTCCGGGAGACAAACCTACGAGCAGTACTTC,CASSWSGRQTYEQYF
TRBJ1-3,.,TRBV5-1,TRBD1,TGCGCCAGCAGCGCCAGGGGGTCTGGAAACACCATATATTTT,CASSARGSGNTIYF
TRBJ2-1,few,TRBV7-6,.,TGTGCCAGCAGCTTAACGGAGAGGGTCTACAATGAGCAGTTCTTC,CASSLTERVYNEQFF
TRBJ2-1,few,TRBV12-3/TRBV12-4,TRBD2,TGTGCCAGCAGTTTAAAAGGGACTAGCGGGTACTACAATGAGCAGTTCTTC,CASSLKGTSGYYNEQFF
TRBJ2-7,.,TRBV2,.,TGTGCCAGCACCGTCGGGGTAGGCTCCTACGAGCAGTACTTC,CASTVGVGSYEQYF
TRBJ2-5,.,TRBV7-9,.,TGTGCCAGCAGCTTGAGGGCCTTAGAGACCCAGTACTTC,CASSLRALETQYF
TRBJ2-6,.,TRBV6-2/TRBV6-3,.,TGTGCCAGCAGTACCGGGACGGAAATTTTCTCTGGGGCCAACGTCCTGACTTTC,CASSTGTEIFSGANVLTF
TRBJ1-4,.,TRBV9,.,TGTGCCAGCAGCCCCGATCCTAATGAAAAACTGTTTTTT,CASSPDPNEKLFF
TRBJ1-3,few,TRBV3-1,.,TGTGCCAGCAGCCAAGCTCTATTTGGAAACACCATATATTTT,CASSQALFGNTIYF
TRBJ2-1,once,TRBV29-1,.,TGCAGCGCCGAGGGGCCTAGCGCTTACAATGAGCAGTTCTTC,CSAEGPSAYNEQFF
TRBJ2-6,few,TRBV5-1,.,TGCGCCAGCAGCGCCCTGGACGGTGGGGCCAACGTCCTGACTTTC,CASSALDGGANVLTF
TRBJ2-1,.,TRBV28,.,TGTGCCATTGAGGGATTCTCCTACAATGAGCAGTTCTTC,CAIEGFSYNEQFF
TRBJ1-1,.,TRBV28,.,TGTGCCAGCAGTTCATATCGGGGGGAGAACACTGAAGCTTTCTTT,CASSSYRGENTEAFF
TRBJ1-6,few,TRBV27,TRBD1,TGTGCCAGCAGTTTGGACAGGGCCTCCTTTAATTCACCCCTCCACTTT,CASSLDRASFNSPLHF
TRBJ2-3,few,TRBV7-3,TRBD1,TGTGCCAGCAGCCCGGACCCTACAGGGGGCCTAAGCACAGATACGCAGTATTTT,CASSPDPTGGLSTDTQYF